This T cell receptor (beta chain) was retrieved from a study of neurological immune-mediated disorders. Whole-study findings and limits: HTLV-1-associated myelopathy had the most TCR clonal expansion, while multiple sclerosis had the least, a level that fell below healthy controls. For the multiple sclerosis repertoire cluster, no association with any clinical or MRI feature was found. One related-CDR3 cluster, identified by phylogenetic grouping, held the repertoires of 18 of 34 multiple sclerosis patients and was a possible signature.

TCRdb reanalysed the 5' RACE reads using MiXCR and keeps one entry per CDR3 protein. The table has 100,000 or so distinct CDR3 sequences, 3.5% to 4% seen once. This clonotype was observed at least ten times. Its specificity is unknown. It was from 2 million PBMCs stored at -80 C that the unsorted libraries were obtained. Germline CDR1 is SGHKS and CDR2 is YYEKEE (reference sequence). The CDR3 has 14 amino acids. V gave up 4 bases and J gave up 2 bases; unmatched junction bases: 3. The sample was PBMCs. This TCR was sampled from a woman aged 18-35 years with multiple sclerosis. The rearrangement uses TRBV5-5 and TRBJ1-2, with TRBD1 matching over 9 bases. CDR3: CASSTDRGNYGYTF. CDR3 coding DNA: TGTGCCAGCAGCACGGACAGGGGAAACTATGGCTACACCTTC.